A selection of T cell receptor beta chains follows, all from one sample in a study of blood T cell repertoires in COVID-19. The repertoire was sequenced with immunoSEQ multiplex PCR; TCRdb's copy has only in-frame clones and lacks some. The sample lists 55,000 to 70,000 clones, approximately 89% occurring once. Sequencing used peripheral blood. All receptors derive from a man between 60 and 75 years old with acute or convalescent COVID-19. Both conserved end residues are part of each CDR3. The D gene is left open where the match is weak. Clone size is shown for a subset of rows, as once, few, many or a class of expanded clone.

clone size: -; D gene: TRBD1; V gene: TRBV6-4; CDR3 length: 13; J gene: TRBJ1-6; CDR3 protein: CASRRDRAAPLHF; CDR3 DNA: TGTGCCAGCAGGAGAGACAGGGCCGCCCCCCTCCACTTT
clone size: once; D gene: -; V gene: TRBV10-3; CDR3 length: 13; J gene: TRBJ1-5; CDR3 protein: CASRGSSNQPQHF; CDR3 DNA: TGTGCCTCCCGAGGTAGTAGCAATCAGCCCCAGCATTTT
clone size: -; D gene: TRBD1; V gene: TRBV18; CDR3 length: 14; J gene: TRBJ1-1; CDR3 protein: CASSPRGQGATAFF; CDR3 DNA: TGTGCCAGCTCACCACGAGGGCAGGGGGCGACAGCTTTCTTT
clone size: -; D gene: TRBD1; V gene: TRBV7-2; CDR3 length: 19; J gene: TRBJ1-2; CDR3 protein: CASTTPGGTGTLTNYGYTF; CDR3 DNA: TGTGCCAGCACCACCCCAGGGGGGACTGGGACGTTGACTAACTATGGCTACACCTTC
clone size: -; D gene: TRBD2; V gene: TRBV20-1; CDR3 length: 12; J gene: TRBJ2-7; CDR3 protein: CSASGGVYEQYF; CDR3 DNA: TGCAGTGCTAGTGGGGGGGTCTACGAGCAGTACTTC
clone size: -; D gene: -; V gene: TRBV9; CDR3 length: 15; J gene: TRBJ2-2; CDR3 protein: CASSVASSYTGELFF; CDR3 DNA: TGTGCCAGCAGCGTAGCGTCTAGCTACACCGGGGAGCTGTTTTTT
clone size: -; D gene: TRBD1; V gene: TRBV5-1; CDR3 length: 15; J gene: TRBJ1-6; CDR3 protein: CASSLAGTGNSPLHF; CDR3 DNA: TGCGCCAGCAGCTTGGCAGGGACAGGGAATTCACCCCTCCACTTT
clone size: few; D gene: -; V gene: TRBV11-2; CDR3 length: 13; J gene: TRBJ1-1; CDR3 protein: CASSRGGAAWAFF; CDR3 DNA: TGTGCCAGCAGCCGTGGGGGGGCGGCGTGGGCTTTCTTT
clone size: -; D gene: TRBD1; V gene: TRBV20-1; CDR3 length: 11; J gene: TRBJ2-3; CDR3 protein: CSGIGQGKQYF; CDR3 DNA: TGCAGTGGTATAGGACAGGGGAAGCAGTATTTT
clone size: -; D gene: TRBD1; V gene: TRBV19; CDR3 length: 14; J gene: TRBJ1-2; CDR3 protein: CASIGTGALHGYTF; CDR3 DNA: TGTGCCAGTATCGGGACAGGGGCTCTACATGGCTACACCTTC
clone size: -; D gene: -; V gene: TRBV2; CDR3 length: 14; J gene: TRBJ2-1; CDR3 protein: CASKGTSNGREQFF; CDR3 DNA: TGTGCCAGCAAAGGGACTTCAAACGGTAGAGAGCAGTTCTTC
clone size: -; D gene: -; V gene: TRBV30; CDR3 length: 13; J gene: TRBJ1-6; CDR3 protein: CAWSVRGNSPLHF; CDR3 DNA: TGTGCCTGGAGTGTACGGGGGAATTCACCCCTCCACTTT
clone size: few; D gene: TRBD1; V gene: TRBV3-1/TRBV3-2; CDR3 length: 15; J gene: TRBJ2-3; CDR3 protein: CASSQGQGSADTQYF; CDR3 DNA: TGTGCCAGCAGCCAGGGACAGGGGAGCGCAGATACGCAGTATTTT
clone size: -; D gene: -; V gene: TRBV19; CDR3 length: 15; J gene: TRBJ1-3; CDR3 protein: CASSPRHRLGNTIYF; CDR3 DNA: TGTGCCAGTAGTCCACGACATAGGCTCGGAAACACCATATATTTT
clone size: -; D gene: TRBD1; V gene: TRBV7-3; CDR3 length: 14; J gene: TRBJ2-1; CDR3 protein: CASSSGQGPREQFF; CDR3 DNA: TGTGCCAGCAGCTCCGGACAGGGCCCTAGGGAGCAGTTCTTC
clone size: -; D gene: -; V gene: TRBV10-3; CDR3 length: 13; J gene: TRBJ1-3; CDR3 protein: CAIKYGSGNTIYF; CDR3 DNA: TGTGCCATCAAATACGGCTCTGGAAACACCATATATTTT
clone size: -; D gene: -; V gene: TRBV10-3; CDR3 length: 14; J gene: TRBJ2-7; CDR3 protein: CASQRDTNSYEQYF; CDR3 DNA: TGTGCCTCACAGAGGGATACTAACTCCTACGAGCAGTACTTC
clone size: -; D gene: -; V gene: TRBV7-2; CDR3 length: 14; J gene: TRBJ1-5; CDR3 protein: CASSLSGINQPQHF; CDR3 DNA: TGTGCCAGCAGCTTATCAGGGATCAATCAGCCCCAGCATTTT
clone size: -; D gene: -; V gene: TRBV6-2/TRBV6-3; CDR3 length: 15; J gene: TRBJ1-6; CDR3 protein: CASSYSGRVNSPLHF; CDR3 DNA: TGTGCCAGCAGTTACTCCGGCAGGGTGAATTCACCCCTCCACTTT
clone size: -; D gene: TRBD2; V gene: TRBV2; CDR3 length: 15; J gene: TRBJ2-3; CDR3 protein: CASSVLAGRLDTQYF; CDR3 DNA: TGTGCCAGCAGTGTACTAGCGGGCCGCCTAGATACGCAGTATTTT
clone size: -; D gene: -; V gene: TRBV19; CDR3 length: 16; J gene: TRBJ2-7; CDR3 protein: CASSTLEASTSYEQYF; CDR3 DNA: TGTGCCAGTAGTACCCTAGAGGCCTCAACTTCCTACGAGCAGTACTTC
clone size: -; D gene: TRBD1; V gene: TRBV28; CDR3 length: 15; J gene: TRBJ1-1; CDR3 protein: CASRTQGTANTEAFF; CDR3 DNA: TGTGCCAGCAGGACCCAAGGGACAGCGAACACTGAAGCTTTCTTT
clone size: -; D gene: TRBD2; V gene: TRBV9; CDR3 length: 16; J gene: TRBJ2-7; CDR3 protein: CASSVDPGLGTYEQYF; CDR3 DNA: TGTGCCAGCAGCGTAGACCCGGGACTAGGGACCTACGAGCAGTACTTC
clone size: -; D gene: -; V gene: TRBV14; CDR3 length: 15; J gene: TRBJ2-1; CDR3 protein: CASSPTLQGKNEQFF; CDR3 DNA: TGTGCCAGCAGCCCCACACTACAGGGAAAGAATGAGCAGTTCTTC
clone size: once; D gene: -; V gene: TRBV4-2; CDR3 length: 16; J gene: TRBJ1-6; CDR3 protein: CASSQDLQGSNSPLHF; CDR3 DNA: TGTGCCAGCAGCCAAGATCTCCAGGGGTCTAATTCACCCCTCCACTTT
clone size: -; D gene: -; V gene: TRBV7-2; CDR3 length: 14; J gene: TRBJ2-3; CDR3 protein: CASSSGVNTDTQYF; CDR3 DNA: TGTGCCAGCAGCTCAGGGGTTAACACAGATACGCAGTATTTT
clone size: -; D gene: -; V gene: TRBV4-2; CDR3 length: 17; J gene: TRBJ2-1; CDR3 protein: CASSQEISPSSYNEQFF; CDR3 DNA: TGTGCCAGCAGCCAAGAAATTAGCCCTAGCTCCTACAATGAGCAGTTCTTC
clone size: few; D gene: -; V gene: TRBV13; CDR3 length: 16; J gene: TRBJ2-3; CDR3 protein: CASSPRWGEDTDTQYF; CDR3 DNA: TGTGCCAGCAGCCCTCGGTGGGGGGAGGACACGGATACGCAGTATTTT
clone size: -; D gene: -; V gene: TRBV30; CDR3 length: 15; J gene: TRBJ1-3; CDR3 protein: CAWSSRTVPGNTIYF; CDR3 DNA: TGTGCCTGGAGCTCCCGGACAGTACCTGGAAACACCATATATTTT
clone size: -; D gene: -; V gene: TRBV4-3; CDR3 length: 15; J gene: TRBJ1-5; CDR3 protein: CASSQDHNGNQPQHF; CDR3 DNA: TGCGCCAGCAGCCAAGATCACAACGGGAATCAGCCCCAGCATTTT
clone size: -; D gene: TRBD1; V gene: TRBV5-1; CDR3 length: 17; J gene: TRBJ1-1; CDR3 protein: CASSLDEQGADNTEAFF; CDR3 DNA: TGCGCCAGCAGCTTGGATGAACAGGGGGCTGATAACACTGAAGCTTTCTTT
clone size: -; D gene: TRBD2; V gene: TRBV6-2/TRBV6-3; CDR3 length: 18; J gene: TRBJ2-4; CDR3 protein: CASSTPLGLAGGKNIQYF; CDR3 DNA: TGTGCCAGCAGTACCCCTTTGGGACTAGCGGGGGGCAAAAACATTCAGTACTTC
clone size: few; D gene: -; V gene: TRBV12-3/TRBV12-4; CDR3 length: 13; J gene: TRBJ2-7; CDR3 protein: CASKRASSYEQYF; CDR3 DNA: TGTGCCAGCAAGAGGGCCAGCTCCTACGAGCAGTACTTC
clone size: -; D gene: -; V gene: TRBV19; CDR3 length: 14; J gene: TRBJ2-7; CDR3 protein: CASSMTGRVGEQYF; CDR3 DNA: TGTGCCAGTAGTATGACAGGACGAGTGGGCGAGCAGTACTTC
clone size: -; D gene: TRBD2; V gene: TRBV2; CDR3 length: 15; J gene: TRBJ2-3; CDR3 protein: CASSGLAEKTDTQYF; CDR3 DNA: TGTGCCAGCAGTGGCCTAGCGGAAAAGACAGATACGCAGTATTTT
clone size: -; D gene: -; V gene: TRBV4-3; CDR3 length: 14; J gene: TRBJ2-7; CDR3 protein: CASSQVGARDEQYF; CDR3 DNA: TGCGCCAGCAGCCAAGTAGGGGCAAGGGACGAGCAGTACTTC
clone size: few; D gene: -; V gene: TRBV2; CDR3 length: 14; J gene: TRBJ1-5; CDR3 protein: CASSLRQTNQPQHF; CDR3 DNA: TGTGCCAGCAGTCTCAGACAGACCAATCAGCCCCAGCATTTT
clone size: few; D gene: -; V gene: TRBV19; CDR3 length: 13; J gene: TRBJ1-2; CDR3 protein: CAAGGTDLYGYTF; CDR3 DNA: TGTGCCGCCGGGGGGACGGACCTCTATGGCTACACCTTC
clone size: once; D gene: TRBD2; V gene: TRBV4-3; CDR3 length: 15; J gene: TRBJ2-1; CDR3 protein: CASSQDRLASPEQFF; CDR3 DNA: TGCGCCAGCAGCCAAGATAGACTAGCCTCTCCGGAGCAGTTCTTC
clone size: -; D gene: -; V gene: TRBV5-6; CDR3 length: 16; J gene: TRBJ1-3; CDR3 protein: CASSLGPGDSGNTIYF; CDR3 DNA: TGTGCCAGCAGCTTGGGCCCAGGTGACTCTGGAAACACCATATATTTT